A selection of T cell receptor beta chains follows, all from one sample in a study of blood T cell repertoires in COVID-19. The data were produced by immunoSEQ multiplex PCR, yet TCRdb's version contains in-frame clones alone and is incomplete. The sample records around 160,000 clones, 80% being singletons. The sample consisted of PBMCs or T cells enriched from blood (not recorded which). All receptors derive from a woman in her sixties who had recovered from COVID-19. CDR3s include the opening cysteine and the closing phenylalanine or tryptophan. The size entry is marked missing in some rows and otherwise reads once, few, many or a size class.

clone size	V gene	J gene	CDR3 protein
-	TRBV5-1	TRBJ2-4	CASSEESQGAKNIQYF
few	TRBV7-3	TRBJ2-3	CASSPSGGAGTDTQYF
-	TRBV7-9	TRBJ2-4	CASSLLQGQNIQYF
-	TRBV29-1	TRBJ2-3	CSVASGGATDTQYF
-	TRBV3-1/TRBV3-2	TRBJ1-1	CASSQGSSYRGRRGITEAFF
-	TRBV11-3	TRBJ2-5	CASSPGLAGIQETQYF
-	TRBV27	TRBJ1-2	CASRAGGVRGYTF
-	TRBV5-1	TRBJ2-1	CASSFSSGVNEQFF
-	TRBV6-1	TRBJ2-3	CASSERGLAGFTDTQYF
-	TRBV5-1	TRBJ2-7	CASSLTTGLLYEQYF
-	TRBV5-1	TRBJ1-2	CASSGSSGALNYGYTF
few	TRBV6-1	TRBJ2-1	CASSGDFPGSYNEQFF
-	TRBV5-4	TRBJ2-1	CASSFFGGISYNEQFF
-	TRBV6-5	TRBJ2-1	CASSNRGRYNEQFF
-	TRBV1	TRBJ1-1	CTSSQGDRGANTEAFF
-	TRBV19	TRBJ1-4	CASSLGPGKLFF
-	TRBV30	TRBJ1-1	CAWRTGTGAFF
few	TRBV6-5	TRBJ1-6	CASSYGESGGSPLHF
-	TRBV30	TRBJ2-1	CAWGQLANEQFF
-	TRBV5-1	TRBJ1-6	CASSRENSPLHF
-	TRBV3-1/TRBV3-2	TRBJ2-3	CASSQGLEDTQYF
-	TRBV4-1	TRBJ1-2	CASSQVSGEANYGYTF
-	TRBV16	TRBJ2-7	CASSQWGTGTYEQYF
-	TRBV9	TRBJ2-3	CASSGEGDTQYF
-	TRBV19	TRBJ2-2	CASSGGVGTGELFF
many	TRBV3-1/TRBV3-2	TRBJ2-7	CASSQDQAGVPYEQYF
-	TRBV6-5	TRBJ1-2	CASSYYGQGGYTF
-	TRBV2	TRBJ2-7	CASSGVTGGILTYEQYF
-	TRBV7-2	TRBJ1-2	CASSLTEIYGYTF
-	TRBV5-1	TRBJ2-5	CASSLGDSVSLQYF
-	TRBV30	TRBJ1-5	CAWRGRGGARIGNQPQHF
-	TRBV19	TRBJ2-7	CASSPASLHYEQYF
-	TRBV5-1	TRBJ1-6	CASSRNGQENSPLHF